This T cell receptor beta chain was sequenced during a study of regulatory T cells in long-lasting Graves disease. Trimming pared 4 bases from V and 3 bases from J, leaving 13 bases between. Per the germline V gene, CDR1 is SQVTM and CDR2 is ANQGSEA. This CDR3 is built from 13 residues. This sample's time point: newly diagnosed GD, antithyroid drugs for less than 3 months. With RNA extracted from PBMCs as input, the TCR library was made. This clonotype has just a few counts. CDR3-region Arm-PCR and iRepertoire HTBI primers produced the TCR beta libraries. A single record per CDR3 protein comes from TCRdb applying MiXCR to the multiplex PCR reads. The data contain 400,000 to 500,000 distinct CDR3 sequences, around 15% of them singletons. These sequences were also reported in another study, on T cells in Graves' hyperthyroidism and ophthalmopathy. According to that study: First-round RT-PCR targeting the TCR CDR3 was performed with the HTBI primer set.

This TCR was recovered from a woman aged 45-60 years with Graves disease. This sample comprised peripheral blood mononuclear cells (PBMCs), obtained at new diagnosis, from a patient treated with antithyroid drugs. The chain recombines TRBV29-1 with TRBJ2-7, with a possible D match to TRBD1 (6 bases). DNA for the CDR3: TGCAGCGTTGGACAGGTGGCCGGCTACGAGCAGTACTTC. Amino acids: CSVGQVAGYEQYF.